This TCR beta chain was found in a study of T cells in Graves' hyperthyroidism and ophthalmopathy. The overall study: At initial diagnosis, before any treatment had begun, peripheral blood was obtained.

The sample holds many counts of this clonotype. Its cognate antigen is unknown. Regions amplified from RNA transcripts were the TCR beta CDR3 regions. First-round RT-PCR of the TCR CDR3 relied on the HTBI primer set. MiXCR, applied by TCRdb to the multiplex PCR reads, yields one record per CDR3 protein. The sample includes about half a million distinct CDR3 sequences, approximately 24% of them seen just once. The study's findings and limits: Before onset, ophthalmopathy was predicted by the model a median around 6 months earlier.

Uncontrolled infection, other autoimmune disease, pregnancy or lactation barred patients from enrollment. Sequencing was carried out using blood. The receptor's source is a woman younger than 45 with Graves' ophthalmopathy.

CDR3 DNA: TGCAGTGGCAGGCGACGGCGGCACACCGGGGAGCTGTTTTTT. Protein: CSGRRRRHTGELFF. The gene calls are TRBV20-1 and TRBJ2-2; D not resolved. The germline gives CDR1 DFQATT, CDR2 SNEGSKA (reference sequence). Between the trimmed V and J ends, which lost 7 bases and 3 bases, there was a span of 15 bases. There are 14 residues in the CDR3.